This entry lists 3 T cell receptor beta chains sequenced from one sample in a study of blood T cell repertoires in COVID-19. This table comes from immunoSEQ multiplex PCR, and its TCRdb copy is limited to in-frame clones, with some not included. The sample records 120,000 or so clones, 85% to 90% being singletons. Sequences were obtained from peripheral blood. These receptors were collected from a man in his fifties or sixties with acute or convalescent COVID-19.

This clone was seen just once. The chain combines TRBV11-3 with TRBJ1-1; the match to TRBD1 covers 7 bases. CDR3 length: 15 residues. Unmatched junction bases numbered 7, after V lost 5 bases and J lost 1 base. Germline V CDR1 and CDR2: SGHNT, YENEEA. CDR3 nucleotides: TGTGCCAGCAGCCGTCCGGGACAGTGGAACACTGAAGCTTTCTTT. As protein: CASSRPGQWNTEAFF.

V usage is TRBV30 and J usage is TRBJ2-1; 10 bases match TRBD2. V trimming: 2 bases; J trimming: 4 bases; junction bases outside the gene matches: 11. Germline V lookup: CDR1 GTSNPN, CDR2 SVGIG (reference sequence). This CDR3 is built from 17 residues. The CDR3: CAWSTLAGGGGYNEQFF. The CDR3, as DNA: TGTGCCTGGAGTACCTTAGCGGGGGGCGGGGGTTACAATGAGCAGTTCTTC.

The chain combines TRBV6-6 with TRBJ1-5; a weak D match, TRBD1 (6 bases). The CDR3 runs to 16 residues. Germline V CDR1 and CDR2: MNHNY, SVGAGI (reference sequence). Trimming removed 6 bases at V and 1 base at J, with 16 bases between. In DNA form, the CDR3 reads TGTGCCAGCAGCCCAGGGGTCGGGGAGAGCAATCAGCCCCAGCATTTT. It specifies CASSPGVGESNQPQHF.